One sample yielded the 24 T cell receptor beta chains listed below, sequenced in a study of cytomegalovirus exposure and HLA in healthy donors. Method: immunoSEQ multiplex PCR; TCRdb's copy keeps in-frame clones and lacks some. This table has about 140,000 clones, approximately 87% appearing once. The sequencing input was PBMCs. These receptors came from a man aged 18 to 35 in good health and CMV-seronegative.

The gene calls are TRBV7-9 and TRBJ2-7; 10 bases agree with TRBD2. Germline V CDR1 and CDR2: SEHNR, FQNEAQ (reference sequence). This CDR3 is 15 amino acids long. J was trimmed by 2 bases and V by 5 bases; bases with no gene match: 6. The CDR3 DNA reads TGTGCCAGCAGCCAACAAGGGACTAGCGCCTACGAGCAGTACTTC. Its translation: CASSQQGTSAYEQYF.

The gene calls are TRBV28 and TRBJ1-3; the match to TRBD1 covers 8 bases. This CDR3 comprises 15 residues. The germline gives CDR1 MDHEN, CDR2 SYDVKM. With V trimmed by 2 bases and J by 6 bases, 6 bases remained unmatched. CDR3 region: CASSLVRGRENTIYF. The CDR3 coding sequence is TGTGCCAGCAGTTTAGTCAGGGGGCGGGAAAACACCATATATTTT.

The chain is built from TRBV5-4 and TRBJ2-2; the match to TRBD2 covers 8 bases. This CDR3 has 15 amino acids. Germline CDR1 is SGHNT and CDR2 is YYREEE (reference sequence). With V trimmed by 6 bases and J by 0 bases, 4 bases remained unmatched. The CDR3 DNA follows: TGTGCCAGCACCGGGGGGGATTCGAACACCGGGGAGCTGTTTTTT. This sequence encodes CASTGGDSNTGELFF.

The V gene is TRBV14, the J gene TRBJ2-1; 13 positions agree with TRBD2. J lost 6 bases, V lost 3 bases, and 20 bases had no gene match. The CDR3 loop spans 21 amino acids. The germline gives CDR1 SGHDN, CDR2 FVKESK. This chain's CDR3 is CASSHIERGTSGTRGGNEQFF. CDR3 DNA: TGTGCCAGCAGCCATATCGAGAGGGGGACTAGCGGGACTAGAGGCGGCAATGAGCAGTTCTTC.

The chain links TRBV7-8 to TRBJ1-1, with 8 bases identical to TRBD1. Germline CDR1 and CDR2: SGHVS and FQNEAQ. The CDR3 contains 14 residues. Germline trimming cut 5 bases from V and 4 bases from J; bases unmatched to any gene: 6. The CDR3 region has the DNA TGTGCCAGCAGCCTAGGGCAGGGGGCCACTGAAGCTTTCTTT. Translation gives CASSLGQGATEAFF.

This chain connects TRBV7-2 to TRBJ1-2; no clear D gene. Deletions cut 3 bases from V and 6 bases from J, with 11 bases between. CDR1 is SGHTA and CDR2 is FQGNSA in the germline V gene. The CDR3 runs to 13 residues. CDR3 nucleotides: TGTGCCAGCAGCTTCGGTGTCCAGGATGGCTACACCTTC. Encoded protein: CASSFGVQDGYTF.

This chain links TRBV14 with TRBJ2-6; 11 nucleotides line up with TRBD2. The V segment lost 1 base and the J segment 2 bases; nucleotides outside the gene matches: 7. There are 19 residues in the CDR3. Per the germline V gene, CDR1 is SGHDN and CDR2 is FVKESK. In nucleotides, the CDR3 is TGTGCCAGCAGCCAAGGTGTGGTAGCGGGAGGGCCTGGGGCCAACGTCCTGACTTTC. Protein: CASSQGVVAGGPGANVLTF.

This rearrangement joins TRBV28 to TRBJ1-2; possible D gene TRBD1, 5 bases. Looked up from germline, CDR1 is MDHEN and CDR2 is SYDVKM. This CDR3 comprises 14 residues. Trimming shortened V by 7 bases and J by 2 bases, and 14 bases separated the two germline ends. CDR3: CASTRMAGNYGYTF. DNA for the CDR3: TGTGCCAGCACCCGAATGGCAGGGAACTATGGCTACACCTTC.

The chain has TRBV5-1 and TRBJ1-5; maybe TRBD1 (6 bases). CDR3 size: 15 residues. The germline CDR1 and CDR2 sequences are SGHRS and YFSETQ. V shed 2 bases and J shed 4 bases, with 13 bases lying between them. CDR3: CASSFEGQGNQPQHF. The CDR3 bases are TGCGCCAGCAGCTTCGAAGGGCAGGGGAATCAGCCCCAGCATTTT.

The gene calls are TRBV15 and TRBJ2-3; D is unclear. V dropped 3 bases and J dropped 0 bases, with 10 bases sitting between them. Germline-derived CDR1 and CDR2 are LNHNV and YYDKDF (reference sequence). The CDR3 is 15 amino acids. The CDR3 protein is CATSRGPPSTDTQYF. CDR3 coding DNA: TGTGCCACCAGCAGGGGCCCTCCTAGCACAGATACGCAGTATTTT.

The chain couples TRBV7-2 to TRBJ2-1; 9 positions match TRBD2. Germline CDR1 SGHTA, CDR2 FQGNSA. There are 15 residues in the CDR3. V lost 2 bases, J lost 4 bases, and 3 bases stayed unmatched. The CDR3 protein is CASSLSSGEYNEQFF. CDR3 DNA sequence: TGTGCCAGCAGCTTATCTAGCGGGGAATACAATGAGCAGTTCTTC.

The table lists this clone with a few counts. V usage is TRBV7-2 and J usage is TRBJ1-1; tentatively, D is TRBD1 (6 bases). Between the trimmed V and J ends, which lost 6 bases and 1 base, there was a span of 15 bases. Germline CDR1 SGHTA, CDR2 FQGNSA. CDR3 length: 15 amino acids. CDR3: CASRYTGLGNTEAFF. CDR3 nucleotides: TGTGCCAGCAGGTACACAGGGTTGGGGAACACTGAAGCTTTCTTT.

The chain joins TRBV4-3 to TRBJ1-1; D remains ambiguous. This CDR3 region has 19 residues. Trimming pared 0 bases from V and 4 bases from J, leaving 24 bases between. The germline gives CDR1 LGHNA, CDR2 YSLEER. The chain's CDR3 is CASSQERAGVAGVTTEAFF. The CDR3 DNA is TGCGCCAGCAGCCAAGAAAGAGCTGGAGTCGCGGGAGTAACCACTGAAGCTTTCTTT.

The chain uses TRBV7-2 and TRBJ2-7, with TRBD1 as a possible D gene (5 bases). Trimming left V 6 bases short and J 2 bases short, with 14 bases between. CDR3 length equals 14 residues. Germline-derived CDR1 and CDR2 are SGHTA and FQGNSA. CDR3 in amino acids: CASSYRLTAYEQYF. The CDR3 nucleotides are TGTGCCAGCAGTTACAGGTTAACGGCCTACGAGCAGTACTTC.

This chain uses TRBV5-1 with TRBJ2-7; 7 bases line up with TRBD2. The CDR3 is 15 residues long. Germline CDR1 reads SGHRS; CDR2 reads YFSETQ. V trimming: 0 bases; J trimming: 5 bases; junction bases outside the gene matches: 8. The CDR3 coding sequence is TGCGCCAGCAGCTTGGAACGGGGGGTAGGAGACGAGCAGTACTTC. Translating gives CASSLERGVGDEQYF.

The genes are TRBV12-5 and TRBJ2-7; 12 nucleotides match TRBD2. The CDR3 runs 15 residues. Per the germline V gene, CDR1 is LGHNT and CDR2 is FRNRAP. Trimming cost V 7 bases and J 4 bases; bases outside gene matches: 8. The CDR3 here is CASATLTSGSYEQYF. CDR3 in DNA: TGTGCTAGTGCAACCTTGACTAGCGGGAGTTACGAGCAGTACTTC.

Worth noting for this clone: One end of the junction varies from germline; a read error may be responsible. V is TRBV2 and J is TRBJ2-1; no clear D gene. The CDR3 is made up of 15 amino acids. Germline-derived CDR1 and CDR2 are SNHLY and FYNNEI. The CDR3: CASPRSFGSFNEQFF. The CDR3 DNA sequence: TGTGCCTCCCCCCGGAGCTTTGGGTCCTTCAATGAGCAGTTCTTC.

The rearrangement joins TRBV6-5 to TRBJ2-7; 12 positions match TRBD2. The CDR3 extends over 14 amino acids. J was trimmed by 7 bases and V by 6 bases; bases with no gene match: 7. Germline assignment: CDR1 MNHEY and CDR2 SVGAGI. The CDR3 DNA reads TGTGCCAGCAGGGAGACTAGCGGGAGTGGAGAGCAGTACTTC. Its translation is CASRETSGSGEQYF.

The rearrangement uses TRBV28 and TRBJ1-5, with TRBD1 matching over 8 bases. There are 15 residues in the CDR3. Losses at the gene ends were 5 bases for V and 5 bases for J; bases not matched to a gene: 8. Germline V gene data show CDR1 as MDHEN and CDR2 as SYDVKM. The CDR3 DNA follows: TGTGCCAGCAGTCTGGACAGGGACGGGTATCAGCCCCAGCATTTT. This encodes CASSLDRDGYQPQHF.

This CDR3 is CASSELRDSFSGNTIYF. The CDR3 DNA reads TGTGCCAGCAGTGAACTAAGGGACAGTTTCTCTGGAAACACCATATATTTT. This chain connects TRBV6-1 to TRBJ1-3, with 7 positions matching TRBD1. This CDR3 is built from 17 residues. The V gene's germline CDR1 is MNHNS and CDR2 SASEGT. The V and J ends lost 2 bases and 0 bases, in that order; junction bases with no gene match: 7.

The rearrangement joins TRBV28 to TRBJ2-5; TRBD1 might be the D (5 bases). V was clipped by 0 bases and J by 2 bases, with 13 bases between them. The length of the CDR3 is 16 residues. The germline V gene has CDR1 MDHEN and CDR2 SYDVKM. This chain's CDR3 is CASSLWGRDIQETQYF. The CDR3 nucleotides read TGTGCCAGCAGTTTATGGGGCAGGGATATTCAAGAGACCCAGTACTTC.

The chain's CDR3 is CASCLLAGGKETQYF. The CDR3 coding sequence is TGTGCCAGCTGCTTACTAGCGGGGGGGAAAGAGACCCAGTACTTC. This sequence joins TRBV2 and TRBJ2-5; 13 bases match TRBD2. CDR1 and CDR2 from the germline V gene are SNHLY and FYNNEI. Trimming cost V 8 bases and J 3 bases; bases outside gene matches: 6. The CDR3 is 15 residues long. Supplemented by reference TRBV2 and TRBJ2-5, the full variable domain reads EPEVTQTPSHQVTQMGQEVILRCVPISNHLYFYWYRQILGQKVEFLVSFYNNEISEKSEIFDDQFSVERPDGSNFTLKIRSTKLEDSAMYFCASCLLAGGKETQYFGPGTRLLVL.

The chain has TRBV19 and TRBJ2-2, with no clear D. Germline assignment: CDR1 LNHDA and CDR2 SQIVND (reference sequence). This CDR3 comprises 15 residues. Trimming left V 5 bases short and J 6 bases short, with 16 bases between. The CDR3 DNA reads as TGTGCCAGTAGTTCGCGGTTCTTCTACGCCGGGGAGCTGTTTTTT. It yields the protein CASSSRFFYAGELFF.

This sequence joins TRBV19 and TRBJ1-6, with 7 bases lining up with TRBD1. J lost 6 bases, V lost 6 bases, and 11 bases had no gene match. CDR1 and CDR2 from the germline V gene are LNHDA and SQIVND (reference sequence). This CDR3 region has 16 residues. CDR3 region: CASRGVPGQSNSPLHF. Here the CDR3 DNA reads TGTGCCAGTAGGGGGGTACCGGGACAGAGTAATTCACCCCTCCACTTT.